The source of this T cell receptor beta chain is a study of cytomegalovirus exposure and HLA in healthy donors. Only in-frame clones appear in the TCRdb table, and some are missing; sequencing was by immunoSEQ multiplex PCR. The sample holds under 200,000 clones; roughly 89% are singletons and the top ten take about a tenth. Germline loops: CDR1 SGDLS, CDR2 YYNGEE. V was pared by 4 bases and J by 0 bases, with 14 bases between. The CDR3 covers 15 residues. Points from the study as a whole: Most observed TCR sequences were rare, whereas some public TCRs were detected in many donors. CMV antigen specificity was confirmed in vitro for three CMV-associated chains. Cytomegalovirus-associated status was assigned to approximately 160 TCR beta chains.

Details on this clone: Its antigen is currently unknown.

This receptor was identified in a woman between 18 and 30 years old in good health and CMV-seropositive. The V call is TRBV9, the J call TRBJ2-7, with a tentative D call TRBD1 (5 bases). Sample: PBMCs. The CDR3 nucleotides read TGTGCCAGCAGCCCAGGACATACGAGCTCCTACGAGCAGTACTTC. Its translation is CASSPGHTSSYEQYF. The variable domain in full, completed from reference TRBV9 and TRBJ2-7, reads DSGVTQTPKHLITATGQRVTLRCSPRSGDLSVYWYQQSLDQGLQFLIQYYNGEERAKGNILERFSAQQFPDLHSELNLSSLELGDSALYFCASSPGHTSSYEQYFGPGTRLTVT.